The 11 T cell receptor beta chains in this list originate from one sample, sequenced in a study of cytomegalovirus exposure and HLA in healthy donors. PCR employed 60 Vbeta and 13 Jbeta primers. Generated by immunoSEQ multiplex PCR, the TCRdb table keeps only in-frame clones and is missing some. The sample carries roughly 200,000 clones, around 75% recorded once. The sequenced sample consisted of PBMCs. These receptors were collected from a male donor in good health and CMV-seronegative.

Here the CDR3 reads CATSRDGDDGTGGLLAKNIQYF. Written as DNA, the CDR3 is TGTGCCACCAGCAGAGACGGCGATGACGGGACAGGGGGACTCTTAGCCAAAAACATTCAGTACTTC. This sequence joins TRBV15 and TRBJ2-4, with 11 positions matching TRBD1. Germline values: CDR1 LNHNV, CDR2 YYDKDF (reference sequence). This CDR3 region has 22 residues. J was trimmed by 0 bases and V by 0 bases; bases with no gene match: 16.

J is TRBJ2-7 and V is TRBV4-3; D perhaps matches TRBD2 (6 bases). V was clipped by 3 bases and J by 0 bases, with 9 bases between them. The CDR3 extends over 14 amino acids. Germline values: CDR1 LGHNA, CDR2 YSLEER. The CDR3 protein is CASSHGRGSYEQYF. In DNA, the CDR3 is TGCGCCAGCAGCCACGGGCGGGGCTCCTACGAGCAGTACTTC.

This chain connects TRBV27 to TRBJ1-5; D perhaps matches TRBD1 (6 bases). The CDR3 has 14 amino acids. The ends were cut back, 1 base at V and 5 bases at J, with 9 bases in the middle. Germline CDR1 reads MNHEY; CDR2 reads SMNVEV (reference sequence). CDR3 DNA: TGTGCCAGCAGTTTATATGGGGGCTATCAGCCCCAGCATTTT. Encoded protein: CASSLYGGYQPQHF.

The rearrangement links TRBV6-1 to TRBJ2-3, with D perhaps TRBD2 (7 bases). Trimming shortened V by 4 bases and J by 4 bases, and 15 bases separated the two germline ends. Per germline, CDR1 MNHNS and CDR2 SASEGT. CDR3 length equals 15 residues. CDR3 DNA: TGTGCCAGCAGTGGGGCCGGCGGGGGCTCAGATACGCAGTATTTT. Translating it yields CASSGAGGGSDTQYF.

The chain recombines TRBV15 with TRBJ2-5, with D unclear. Trimming stripped 1 base from V and 1 base from J, with 10 bases between. This CDR3 is built from 15 residues. The germline CDR1 and CDR2 sequences are LNHNV and YYDKDF (reference sequence). The CDR3 protein is CATSRVSEPQETQYF. As DNA, the CDR3 is TGTGCCACCAGCAGAGTTAGTGAACCCCAAGAGACCCAGTACTTC.

This clone was seen a few times. The DNA of the CDR3 is TGCAGCGTGGAGACAGGGGAGAATCAGCCCCAGCATTTT. Its protein is CSVETGENQPQHF. V gene TRBV29-1 combines with J gene TRBJ1-5; 8 positions agree with TRBD1. From germline, CDR1 is SQVTM and CDR2 ANQGSEA. V dropped 6 bases and J dropped 4; count of bases not matched to a gene: 5. This CDR3 has 13 amino acids.

The chain recombines TRBV4-1 with TRBJ1-1; the match to TRBD1 covers 8 bases. V was clipped by 5 bases and J by 0 bases; unmatched bases: 5. The CDR3 length is 15 residues. CDR1 is MGHRA, CDR2 YSYEKL, per germline. The CDR3 coding sequence is TGCGCCAGCAGCATACAGGGGGACATGAACACTGAAGCTTTCTTT. It codes for CASSIQGDMNTEAFF.

This clone showed up just once. The chain employs TRBV5-1 and TRBJ2-2; 11 nucleotides line up with TRBD2. Trimming at V came to 6 bases and at J to 5 bases, leaving 9 bases not matched to a gene. The V gene's germline CDR1 is SGHRS and CDR2 YFSETQ. The CDR3 has 16 amino acids. This chain's CDR3 is CASTIMTSGTTGELFF. CDR3 nucleotide sequence: TGCGCCAGCACCATAATGACTAGCGGGACAACCGGGGAGCTGTTTTTT.

This chain joins TRBV30 and TRBJ1-5, with D perhaps matching TRBD1 (6 bases). The CDR3 contains 14 residues. The V end lost 3 bases, the J end lost 4 bases, and 13 bases lay between the germline ends. Germline CDR1 reads GTSNPN; CDR2 reads SVGIG (reference sequence). The CDR3 DNA reads TGTGCCTGGAGGGAGGACAGCCAGAATCAGCCCCAGCATTTT. Its protein is CAWREDSQNQPQHF.

This sequence joins TRBV7-2 and TRBJ1-5; D gene unclear. The CDR3 runs 14 residues. V gave up 5 bases and J gave up 5 bases, with 13 bases separating them. CDR1 and CDR2 (germline): SGHTA, FQGNSA. CDR3 sequence reads: CASSPGREYQPQHF. The CDR3, as DNA: TGTGCCAGCAGCCCCGGGCGGGAGTATCAGCCCCAGCATTTT.

This chain uses TRBV6-5 with TRBJ2-1, with a tentative D call TRBD2 (5 bases). This CDR3 contains 14 residues. CDR1 is MNHEY, CDR2 SVGAGI, per germline. Trimming took 2 bases from V and 6 from J, leaving 11 bases between them. Here the CDR3 DNA reads TGTGCCAGCAGTTACGGAGCGGAGACCAATGAGCAGTTCTTC. Its translation is CASSYGAETNEQFF.